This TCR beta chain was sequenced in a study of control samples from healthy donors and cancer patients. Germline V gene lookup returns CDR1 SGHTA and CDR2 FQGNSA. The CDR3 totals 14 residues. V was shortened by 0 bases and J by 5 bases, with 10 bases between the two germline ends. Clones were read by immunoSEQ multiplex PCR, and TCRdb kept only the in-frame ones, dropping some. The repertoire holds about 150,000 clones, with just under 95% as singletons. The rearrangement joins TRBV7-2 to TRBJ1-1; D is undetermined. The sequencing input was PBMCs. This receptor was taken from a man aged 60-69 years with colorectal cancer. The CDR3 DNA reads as TGTGCCAGCAGCTTAGCCGGGCGGGTGACTGAAGCTTTCTTT. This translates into CASSLAGRVTEAFF.